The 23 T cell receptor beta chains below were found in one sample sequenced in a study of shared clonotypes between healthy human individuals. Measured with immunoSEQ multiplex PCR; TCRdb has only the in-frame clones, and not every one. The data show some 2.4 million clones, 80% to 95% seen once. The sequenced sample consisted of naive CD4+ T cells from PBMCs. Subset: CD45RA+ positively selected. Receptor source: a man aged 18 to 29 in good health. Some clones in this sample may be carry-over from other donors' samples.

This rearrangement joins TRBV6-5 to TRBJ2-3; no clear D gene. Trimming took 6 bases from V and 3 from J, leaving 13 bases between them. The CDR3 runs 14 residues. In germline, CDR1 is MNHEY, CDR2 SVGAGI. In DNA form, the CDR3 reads TGTGCCAGCAGCCTGGGCAAGGATACAGATACGCAGTATTTT. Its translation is CASSLGKDTDTQYF.

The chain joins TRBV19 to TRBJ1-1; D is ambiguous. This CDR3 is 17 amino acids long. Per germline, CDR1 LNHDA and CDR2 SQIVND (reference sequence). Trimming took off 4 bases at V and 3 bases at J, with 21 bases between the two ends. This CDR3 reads CASSTPLGVKSDTEAFF. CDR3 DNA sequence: TGTGCCAGTAGTACCCCACTCGGGGTGAAGTCGGACACTGAAGCTTTCTTT. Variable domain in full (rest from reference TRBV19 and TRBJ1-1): DGGITQSPKYLFRKEGQNVTLSCEQNLNHDAMYWYRQDPGQGLRLIYYSQIVNDFQKGDIAEGYSVSREKKESFPLTVTSAQKNPTAFYLCASSTPLGVKSDTEAFFGQGTRLTVV.

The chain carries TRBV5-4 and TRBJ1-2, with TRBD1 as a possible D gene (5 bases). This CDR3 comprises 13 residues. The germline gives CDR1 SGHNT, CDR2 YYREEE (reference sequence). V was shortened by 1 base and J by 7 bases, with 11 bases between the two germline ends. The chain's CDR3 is CASSLSGAGGYTF. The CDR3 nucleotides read TGTGCCAGCAGCTTGTCCGGGGCAGGTGGCTACACCTTC.

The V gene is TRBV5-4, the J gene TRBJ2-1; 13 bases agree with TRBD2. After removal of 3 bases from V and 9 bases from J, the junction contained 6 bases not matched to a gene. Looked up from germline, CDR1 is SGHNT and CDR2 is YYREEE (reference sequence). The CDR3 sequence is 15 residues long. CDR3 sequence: CASSSGLAGVFEQFF. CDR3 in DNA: TGTGCCAGCAGCTCCGGACTAGCGGGAGTATTTGAGCAGTTCTTC. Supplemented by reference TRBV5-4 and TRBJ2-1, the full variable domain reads ETGVTQSPTHLIKTRGQQVTLRCSSQSGHNTVSWYQQALGQGPQFIFQYYREEENGRGNFPPRFSGLQFPNYSSELNVNALELDDSALYLCASSSGLAGVFEQFFGPGTRLTVL.

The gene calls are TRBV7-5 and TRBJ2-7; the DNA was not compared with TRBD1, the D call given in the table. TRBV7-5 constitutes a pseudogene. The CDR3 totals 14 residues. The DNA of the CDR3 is TGTGTCAGAACCACGGACAGGAGCTCCTACGAGCAGTACTTC. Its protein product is CVRTTDRSSYEQYF.

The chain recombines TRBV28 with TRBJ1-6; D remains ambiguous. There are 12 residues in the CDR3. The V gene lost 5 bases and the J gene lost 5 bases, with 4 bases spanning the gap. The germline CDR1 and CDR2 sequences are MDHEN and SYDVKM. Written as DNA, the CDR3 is TGTGCCAGCAGTCCTAATAATTCACCCCTCCACTTT. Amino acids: CASSPNNSPLHF.

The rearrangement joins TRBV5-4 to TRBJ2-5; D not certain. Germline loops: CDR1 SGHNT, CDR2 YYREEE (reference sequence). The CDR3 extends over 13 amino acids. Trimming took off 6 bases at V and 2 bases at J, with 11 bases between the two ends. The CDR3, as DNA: TGTGCCAGCACTTTACCCCGACAAGAGACCCAGTACTTC. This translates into CASTLPRQETQYF. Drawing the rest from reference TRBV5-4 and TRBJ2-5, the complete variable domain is ETGVTQSPTHLIKTRGQQVTLRCSSQSGHNTVSWYQQALGQGPQFIFQYYREEENGRGNFPPRFSGLQFPNYSSELNVNALELDDSALYLCASTLPRQETQYFGPGTRLLVL.

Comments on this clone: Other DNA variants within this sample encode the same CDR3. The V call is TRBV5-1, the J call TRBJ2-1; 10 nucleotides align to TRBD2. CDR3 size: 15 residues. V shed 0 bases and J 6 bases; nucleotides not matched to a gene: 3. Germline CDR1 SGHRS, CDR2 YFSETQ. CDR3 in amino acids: CASSLGTSGINEQFF. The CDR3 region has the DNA TGCGCCAGCAGCTTGGGCACTAGCGGGATCAATGAGCAGTTCTTC.

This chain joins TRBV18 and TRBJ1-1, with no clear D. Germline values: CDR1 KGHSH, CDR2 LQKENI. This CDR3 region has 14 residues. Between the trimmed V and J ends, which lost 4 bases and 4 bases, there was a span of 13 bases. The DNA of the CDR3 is TGTGCCAGCTCACAGGCCCTTATGGGCACTGAAGCTTTCTTT. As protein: CASSQALMGTEAFF.

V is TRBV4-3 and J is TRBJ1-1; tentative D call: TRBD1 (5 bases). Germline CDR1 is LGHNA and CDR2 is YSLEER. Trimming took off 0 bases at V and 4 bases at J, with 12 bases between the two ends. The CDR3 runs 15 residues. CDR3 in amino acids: CASSQERGAGTEAFF. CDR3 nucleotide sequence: TGCGCCAGCAGCCAAGAACGGGGCGCGGGCACTGAAGCTTTCTTT.

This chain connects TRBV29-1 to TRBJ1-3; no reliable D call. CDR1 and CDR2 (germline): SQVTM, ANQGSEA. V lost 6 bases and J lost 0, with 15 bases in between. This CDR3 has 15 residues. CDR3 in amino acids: CSVKNGGNSGNTIYF. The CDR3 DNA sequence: TGCAGCGTCAAGAATGGAGGTAACTCTGGAAACACCATATATTTT. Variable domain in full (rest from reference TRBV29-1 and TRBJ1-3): SAVISQKPSRDICQRGTSLTIQCQVDSQVTMMFWYRQQPGQSLTLIATANQGSEATYESGFVIDKFPISRPNLTFSTLTVSNMSPEDSSIYLCSVKNGGNSGNTIYFGEGSWLTVV.

In nucleotides, the CDR3 is TGTGCCAGCAGTGAGCCGGGACAGGGGAGGGAGCAGTACTTC. Translating it yields CASSEPGQGREQYF. The chain couples TRBV27 to TRBJ2-7; TRBD1 matches 10 bases. Per the germline V gene, CDR1 is MNHEY and CDR2 is SMNVEV (reference sequence). V dropped 5 bases and J dropped 7; count of bases not matched to a gene: 8. This CDR3 region has 14 residues.

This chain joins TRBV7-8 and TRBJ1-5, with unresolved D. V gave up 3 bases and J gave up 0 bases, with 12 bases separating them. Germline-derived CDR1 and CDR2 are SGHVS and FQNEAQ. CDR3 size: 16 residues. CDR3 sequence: CASSLAAAYSNQPQHF. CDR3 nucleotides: TGTGCCAGCAGCTTGGCAGCAGCTTATAGCAATCAGCCCCAGCATTTT.

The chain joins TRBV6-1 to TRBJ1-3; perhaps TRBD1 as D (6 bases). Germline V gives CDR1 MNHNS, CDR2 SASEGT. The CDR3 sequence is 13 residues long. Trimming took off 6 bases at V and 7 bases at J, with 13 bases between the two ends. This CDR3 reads CASRDSPWNTIYF. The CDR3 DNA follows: TGTGCCAGCAGGGACAGCCCCTGGAACACCATATATTTT.

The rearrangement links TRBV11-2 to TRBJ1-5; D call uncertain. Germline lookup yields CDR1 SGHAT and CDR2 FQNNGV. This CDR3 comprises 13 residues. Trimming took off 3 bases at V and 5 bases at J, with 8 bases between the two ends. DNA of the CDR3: TGTGCCAGCAGCTTCTCGCAGGATCAGCCCCAGCATTTT. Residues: CASSFSQDQPQHF.

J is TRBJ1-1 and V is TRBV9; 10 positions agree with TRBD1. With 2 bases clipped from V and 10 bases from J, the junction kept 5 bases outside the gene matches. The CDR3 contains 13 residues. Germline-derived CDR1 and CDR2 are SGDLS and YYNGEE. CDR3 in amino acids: CASSVGQGNRAFF. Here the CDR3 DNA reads TGTGCCAGCAGCGTGGGACAGGGGAATCGAGCTTTCTTT.

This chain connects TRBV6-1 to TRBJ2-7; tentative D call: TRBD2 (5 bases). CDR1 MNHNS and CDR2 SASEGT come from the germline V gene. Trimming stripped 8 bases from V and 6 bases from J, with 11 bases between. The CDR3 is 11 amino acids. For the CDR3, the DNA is TGTGCCAGCGCCGAGGGCCCCGAGCAGTACTTC. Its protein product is CASAEGPEQYF.

CDR3 amino acids: CASSLEFVGPTLNQPQHF. DNA for the CDR3: TGTGCCAGCAGCTTAGAGTTCGTGGGACCGACCCTCAATCAGCCCCAGCATTTT. The rearrangement joins TRBV7-8 to TRBJ1-5, with a possible D match to TRBD1 (5 bases). V gave up 1 base and J gave up 3 bases, with 19 bases separating them. CDR1 and CDR2 (germline): SGHVS, FQNEAQ. The CDR3 covers 18 residues.

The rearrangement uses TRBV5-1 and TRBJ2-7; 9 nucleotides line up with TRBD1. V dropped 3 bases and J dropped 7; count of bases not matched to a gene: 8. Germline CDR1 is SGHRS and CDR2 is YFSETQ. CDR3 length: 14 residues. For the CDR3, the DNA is TGCGCCAGCAGCTCGCGGACAGGGGAGGGGGAGCAGTACTTC. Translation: CASSSRTGEGEQYF.

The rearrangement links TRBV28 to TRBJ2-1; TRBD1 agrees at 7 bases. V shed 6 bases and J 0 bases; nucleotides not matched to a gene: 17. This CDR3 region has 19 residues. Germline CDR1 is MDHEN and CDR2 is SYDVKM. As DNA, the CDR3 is TGTGCCAGCAGCACCAAAAGACCGGTGACAGGGAGCTCCTACAATGAGCAGTTCTTC. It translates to CASSTKRPVTGSSYNEQFF.

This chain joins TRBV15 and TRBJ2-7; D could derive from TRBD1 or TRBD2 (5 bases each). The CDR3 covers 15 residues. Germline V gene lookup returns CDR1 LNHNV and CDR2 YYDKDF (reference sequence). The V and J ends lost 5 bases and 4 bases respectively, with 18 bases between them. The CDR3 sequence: CATSPGAGLKYEQYF. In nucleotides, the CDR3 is TGTGCCACCAGCCCTGGGGCGGGTCTTAAGTACGAGCAGTACTTC.

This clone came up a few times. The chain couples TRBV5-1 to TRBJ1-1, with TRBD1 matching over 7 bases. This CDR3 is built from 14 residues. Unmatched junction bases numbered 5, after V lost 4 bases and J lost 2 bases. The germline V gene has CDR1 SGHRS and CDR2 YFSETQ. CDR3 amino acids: CASSQTGDNTEAFF. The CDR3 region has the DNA TGCGCCAGCAGCCAAACAGGGGATAACACTGAAGCTTTCTTT.

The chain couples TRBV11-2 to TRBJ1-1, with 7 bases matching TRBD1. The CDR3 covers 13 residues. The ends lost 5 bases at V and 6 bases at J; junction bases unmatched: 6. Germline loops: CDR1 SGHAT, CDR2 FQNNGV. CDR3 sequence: CASSRSRGAEAFF. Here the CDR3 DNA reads TGTGCCAGCAGCCGATCCAGGGGGGCTGAAGCTTTCTTT.